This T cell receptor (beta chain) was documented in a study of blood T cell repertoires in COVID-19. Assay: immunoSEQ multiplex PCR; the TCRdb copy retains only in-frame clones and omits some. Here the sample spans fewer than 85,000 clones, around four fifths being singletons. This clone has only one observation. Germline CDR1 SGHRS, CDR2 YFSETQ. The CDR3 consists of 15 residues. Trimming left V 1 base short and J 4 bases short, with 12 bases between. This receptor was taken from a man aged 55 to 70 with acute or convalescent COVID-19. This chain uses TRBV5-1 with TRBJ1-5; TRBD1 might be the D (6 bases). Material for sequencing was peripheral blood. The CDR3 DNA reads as TGCGCCAGCAGCTTGTCGGACAGTGGGAATCAGCCCCAGCATTTT. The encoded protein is CASSLSDSGNQPQHF.